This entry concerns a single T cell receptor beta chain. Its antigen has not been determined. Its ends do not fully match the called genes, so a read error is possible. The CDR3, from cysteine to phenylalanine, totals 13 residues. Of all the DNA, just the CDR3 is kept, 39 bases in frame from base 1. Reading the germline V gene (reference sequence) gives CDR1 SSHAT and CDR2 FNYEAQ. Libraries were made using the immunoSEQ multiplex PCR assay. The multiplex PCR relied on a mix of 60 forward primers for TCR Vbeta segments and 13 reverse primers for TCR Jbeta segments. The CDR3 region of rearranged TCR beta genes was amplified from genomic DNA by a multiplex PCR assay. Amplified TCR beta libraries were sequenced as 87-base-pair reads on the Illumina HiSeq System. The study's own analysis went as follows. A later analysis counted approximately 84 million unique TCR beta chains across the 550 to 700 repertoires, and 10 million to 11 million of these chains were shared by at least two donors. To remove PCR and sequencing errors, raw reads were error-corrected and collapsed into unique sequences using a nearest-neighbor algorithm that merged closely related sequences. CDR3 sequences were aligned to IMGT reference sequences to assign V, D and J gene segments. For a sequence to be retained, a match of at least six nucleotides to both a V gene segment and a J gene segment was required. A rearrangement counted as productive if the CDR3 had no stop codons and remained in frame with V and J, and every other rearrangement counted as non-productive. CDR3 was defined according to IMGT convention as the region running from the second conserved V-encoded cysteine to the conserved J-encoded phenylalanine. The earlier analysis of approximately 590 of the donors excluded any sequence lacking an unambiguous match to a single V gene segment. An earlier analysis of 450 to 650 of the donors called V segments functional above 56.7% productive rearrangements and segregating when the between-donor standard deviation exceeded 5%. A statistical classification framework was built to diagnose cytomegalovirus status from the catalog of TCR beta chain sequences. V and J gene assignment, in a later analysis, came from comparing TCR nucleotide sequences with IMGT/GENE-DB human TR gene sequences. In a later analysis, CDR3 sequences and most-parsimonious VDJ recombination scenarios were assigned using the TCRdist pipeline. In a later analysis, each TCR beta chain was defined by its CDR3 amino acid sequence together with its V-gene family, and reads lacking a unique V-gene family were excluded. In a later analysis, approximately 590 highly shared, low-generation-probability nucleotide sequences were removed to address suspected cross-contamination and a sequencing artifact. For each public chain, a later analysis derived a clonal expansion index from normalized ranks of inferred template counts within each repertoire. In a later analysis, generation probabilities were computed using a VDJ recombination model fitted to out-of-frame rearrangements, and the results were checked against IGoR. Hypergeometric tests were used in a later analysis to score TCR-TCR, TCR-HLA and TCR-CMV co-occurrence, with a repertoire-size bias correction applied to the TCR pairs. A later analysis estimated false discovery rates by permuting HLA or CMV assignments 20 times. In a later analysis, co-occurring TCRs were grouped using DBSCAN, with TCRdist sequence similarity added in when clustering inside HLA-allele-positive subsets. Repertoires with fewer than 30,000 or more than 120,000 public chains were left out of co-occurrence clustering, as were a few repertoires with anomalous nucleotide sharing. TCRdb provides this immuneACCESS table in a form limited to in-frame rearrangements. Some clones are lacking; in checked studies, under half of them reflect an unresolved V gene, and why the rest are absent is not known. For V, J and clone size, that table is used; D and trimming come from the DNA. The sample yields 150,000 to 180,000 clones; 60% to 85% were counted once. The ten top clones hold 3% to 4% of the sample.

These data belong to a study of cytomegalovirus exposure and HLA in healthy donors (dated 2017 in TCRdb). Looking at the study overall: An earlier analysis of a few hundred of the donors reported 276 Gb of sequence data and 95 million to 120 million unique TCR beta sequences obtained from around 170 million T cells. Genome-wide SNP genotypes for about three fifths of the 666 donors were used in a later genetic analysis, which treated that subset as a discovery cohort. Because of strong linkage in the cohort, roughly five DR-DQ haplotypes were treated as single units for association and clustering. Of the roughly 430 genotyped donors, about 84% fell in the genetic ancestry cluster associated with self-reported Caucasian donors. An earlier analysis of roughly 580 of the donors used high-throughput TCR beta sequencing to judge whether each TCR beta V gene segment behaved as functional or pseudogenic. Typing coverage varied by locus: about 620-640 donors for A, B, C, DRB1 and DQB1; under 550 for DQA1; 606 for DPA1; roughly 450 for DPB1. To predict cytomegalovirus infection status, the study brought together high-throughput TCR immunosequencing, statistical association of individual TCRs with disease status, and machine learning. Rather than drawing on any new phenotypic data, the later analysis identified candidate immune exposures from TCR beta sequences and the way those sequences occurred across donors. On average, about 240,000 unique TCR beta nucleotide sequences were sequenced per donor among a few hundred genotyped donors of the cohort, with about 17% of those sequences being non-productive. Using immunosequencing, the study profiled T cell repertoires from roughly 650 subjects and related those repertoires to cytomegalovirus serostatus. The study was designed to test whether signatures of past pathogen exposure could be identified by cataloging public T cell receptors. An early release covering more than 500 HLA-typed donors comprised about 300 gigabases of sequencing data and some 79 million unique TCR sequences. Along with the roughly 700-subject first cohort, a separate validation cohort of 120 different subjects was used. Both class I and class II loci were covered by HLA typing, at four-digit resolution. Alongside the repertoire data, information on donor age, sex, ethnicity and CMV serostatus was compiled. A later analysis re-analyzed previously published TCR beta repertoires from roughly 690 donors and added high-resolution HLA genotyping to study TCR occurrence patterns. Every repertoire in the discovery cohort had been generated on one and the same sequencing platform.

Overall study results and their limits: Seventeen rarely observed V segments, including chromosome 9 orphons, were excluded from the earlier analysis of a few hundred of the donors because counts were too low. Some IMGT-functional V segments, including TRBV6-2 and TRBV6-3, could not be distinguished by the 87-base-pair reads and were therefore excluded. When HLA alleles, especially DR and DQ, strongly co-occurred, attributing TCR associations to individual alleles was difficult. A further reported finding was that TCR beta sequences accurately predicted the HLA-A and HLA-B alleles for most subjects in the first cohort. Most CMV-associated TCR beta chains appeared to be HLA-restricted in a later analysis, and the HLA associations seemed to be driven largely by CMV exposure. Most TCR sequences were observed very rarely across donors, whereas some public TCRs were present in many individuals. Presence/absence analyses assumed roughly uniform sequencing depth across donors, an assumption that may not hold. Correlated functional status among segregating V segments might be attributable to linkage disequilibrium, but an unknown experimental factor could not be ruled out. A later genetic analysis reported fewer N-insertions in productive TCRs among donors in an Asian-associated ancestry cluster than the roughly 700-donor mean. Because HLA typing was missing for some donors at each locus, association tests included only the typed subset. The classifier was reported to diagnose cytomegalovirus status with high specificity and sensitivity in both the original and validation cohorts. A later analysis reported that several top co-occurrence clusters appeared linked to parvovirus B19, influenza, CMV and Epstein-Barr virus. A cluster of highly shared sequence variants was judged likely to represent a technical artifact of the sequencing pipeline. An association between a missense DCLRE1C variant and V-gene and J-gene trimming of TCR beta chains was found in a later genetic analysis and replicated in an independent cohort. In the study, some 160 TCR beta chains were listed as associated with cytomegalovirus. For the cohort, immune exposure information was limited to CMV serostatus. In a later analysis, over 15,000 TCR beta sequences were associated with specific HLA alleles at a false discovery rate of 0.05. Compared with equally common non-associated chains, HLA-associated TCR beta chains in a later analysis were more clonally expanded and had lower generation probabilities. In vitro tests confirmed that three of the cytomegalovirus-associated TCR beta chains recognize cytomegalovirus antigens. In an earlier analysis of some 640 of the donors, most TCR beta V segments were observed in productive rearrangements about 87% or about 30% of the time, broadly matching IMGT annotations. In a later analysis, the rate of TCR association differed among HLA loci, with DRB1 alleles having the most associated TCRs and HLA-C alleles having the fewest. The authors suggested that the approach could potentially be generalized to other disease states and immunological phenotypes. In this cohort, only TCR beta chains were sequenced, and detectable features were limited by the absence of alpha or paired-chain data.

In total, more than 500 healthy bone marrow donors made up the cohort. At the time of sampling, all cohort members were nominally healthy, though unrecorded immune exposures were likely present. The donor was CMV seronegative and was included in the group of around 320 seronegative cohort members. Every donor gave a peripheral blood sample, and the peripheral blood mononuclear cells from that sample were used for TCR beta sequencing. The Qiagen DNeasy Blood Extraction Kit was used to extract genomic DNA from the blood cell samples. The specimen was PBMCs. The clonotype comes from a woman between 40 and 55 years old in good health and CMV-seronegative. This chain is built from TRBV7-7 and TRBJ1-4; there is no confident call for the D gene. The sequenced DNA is TGTGCTAGCAGCTTCGGTAGTAATGAAAAACTGTTTTTT. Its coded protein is CASSFGSNEKLFF.